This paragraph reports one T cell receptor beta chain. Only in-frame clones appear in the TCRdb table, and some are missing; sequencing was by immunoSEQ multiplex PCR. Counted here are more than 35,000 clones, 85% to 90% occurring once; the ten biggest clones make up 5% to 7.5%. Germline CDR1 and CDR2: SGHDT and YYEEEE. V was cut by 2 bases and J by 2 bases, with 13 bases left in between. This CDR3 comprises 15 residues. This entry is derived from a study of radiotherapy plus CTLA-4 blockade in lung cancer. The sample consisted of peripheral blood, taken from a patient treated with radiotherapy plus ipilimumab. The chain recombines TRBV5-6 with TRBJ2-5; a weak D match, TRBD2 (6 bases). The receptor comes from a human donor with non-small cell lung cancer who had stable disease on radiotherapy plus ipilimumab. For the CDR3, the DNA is TGTGCCAGCAGCTTAAATTACGGGGGACAAGAGACCCAGTACTTC. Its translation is CASSLNYGGQETQYF.